The rows below give T cell receptor beta chains drawn from one sample of a study of shared clonotypes between healthy human individuals. Profiling relied on immunoSEQ multiplex PCR, and the TCRdb table lists in-frame clones only, not all of them. Of approximately 2,000,000 clones in the sample, 85% to 95% were seen once. Sequencing was done on a sample of naive CD4+ T cells from PBMCs. These receptors came from a man aged 18 to 30 in good health. Some clones in this sample may be carry-over from other donors' samples. Both conserved end residues are part of each CDR3.

v_gene: TRBV5-4
j_gene: TRBJ2-3
CDR3aa: CAVQSRQGADTQYF

v_gene: TRBV10-1
j_gene: TRBJ2-7
CDR3aa: CASSESRGQGKRGEQYF

v_gene: TRBV7-2
j_gene: TRBJ2-7
CDR3aa: CASRPTATSSYEQYF

v_gene: TRBV4-1
j_gene: TRBJ1-6
CDR3aa: CASSQEPLGQANSPLHF

v_gene: TRBV28
j_gene: TRBJ1-5
CDR3aa: CASSYNPGAWNNQPQHF

v_gene: TRBV28
j_gene: TRBJ1-2
CDR3aa: CASSARTVTGYTF

v_gene: TRBV6-5
j_gene: TRBJ1-6
CDR3aa: CASSFSGEPLHF

v_gene: TRBV9
j_gene: TRBJ1-2
CDR3aa: CASSVWDRDNYGYTF

v_gene: TRBV10-3
j_gene: TRBJ1-2
CDR3aa: CAIGGGKGAALGGYTF

v_gene: TRBV18
j_gene: TRBJ2-1
CDR3aa: CASSRDSYNEQFF

v_gene: TRBV7-3
j_gene: TRBJ2-2
CDR3aa: CASRWTGPNTGELFF

v_gene: TRBV7-9
j_gene: TRBJ2-1
CDR3aa: CASSLVGYYNEQFF

v_gene: TRBV15
j_gene: TRBJ1-5
CDR3aa: CATSRDGSSTQPQHF

v_gene: TRBV19
j_gene: TRBJ2-7
CDR3aa: CATVSERGYEQYF

v_gene: TRBV10-3
j_gene: TRBJ2-7
CDR3aa: CAIPGDISYEQYF

v_gene: TRBV19
j_gene: TRBJ2-4
CDR3aa: CASSFPGQTEFF

v_gene: TRBV13
j_gene: TRBJ2-7
CDR3aa: CASSFGHRAMGEQYF

v_gene: TRBV27
j_gene: TRBJ2-1
CDR3aa: CASSPRGLNNEQFF

v_gene: TRBV4-1
j_gene: TRBJ2-7
CDR3aa: CASSQALVSPYEQYF

v_gene: TRBV25-1
j_gene: TRBJ1-5
CDR3aa: CASSEPNSNQPQHF

v_gene: TRBV29-1
j_gene: TRBJ1-1
CDR3aa: CSVGYGTNTEAFF

v_gene: TRBV30
j_gene: TRBJ1-2
CDR3aa: CAWTPTDRDYYGYTF

v_gene: TRBV30
j_gene: TRBJ1-1
CDR3aa: CAWSPRSYTEAFF

v_gene: TRBV10-3
j_gene: TRBJ2-7
CDR3aa: CAISDRVLAGSSYEQYF

v_gene: TRBV5-6
j_gene: TRBJ2-7
CDR3aa: CASSPSPPKASHEQYF

v_gene: TRBV7-2
j_gene: TRBJ1-3
CDR3aa: CASSFLGRASGNTIYF

v_gene: TRBV18
j_gene: TRBJ1-1
CDR3aa: CASSPRTASGGTEAFF

v_gene: TRBV7-3
j_gene: TRBJ2-2
CDR3aa: CASSLVAGVDGGELFF

v_gene: TRBV6-4
j_gene: TRBJ2-5
CDR3aa: CASSDAGNQETQYF

v_gene: TRBV6-6
j_gene: TRBJ1-1
CDR3aa: CASSSRTDQAFF

v_gene: TRBV7-2
j_gene: TRBJ2-7
CDR3aa: CASSPLGTLTYEQYF

v_gene: TRBV7-2
j_gene: TRBJ1-1
CDR3aa: CASSSGQLNTEAFF

v_gene: TRBV5-1
j_gene: TRBJ2-1
CDR3aa: CASSLDGLAAYNEQFF

v_gene: TRBV10-2
j_gene: TRBJ1-5
CDR3aa: CASSLGPGQPQHF

v_gene: TRBV18
j_gene: TRBJ1-4
CDR3aa: CASSPRAAAGATNEKLFF